The 9 T cell receptor beta chains in this list originate from one sample, sequenced in a study of blood T cell repertoires in COVID-19. Using immunoSEQ multiplex PCR, the repertoire was profiled, and TCRdb retains in-frame clones only, with some absent. The sample lists some 250,000 clones; around 83% were seen once. Sequenced: peripheral blood. The receptors were gathered from a woman between 18 and 29 years old with acute or convalescent COVID-19.

The J gene is TRBJ2-5, the V gene TRBV9; 10 nucleotides align to TRBD1. This CDR3 has 19 residues. Germline V gives CDR1 SGDLS, CDR2 YYNGEE. V shed 0 bases, J shed 5 bases, and the junction held 16 bases outside the gene matches. The CDR3 protein is CASSVALGTGELGSETQYF. CDR3 nucleotide sequence: TGTGCCAGCAGCGTAGCTTTGGGGACAGGGGAATTGGGGTCGGAGACCCAGTACTTC.

The gene calls are TRBV11-2 and TRBJ2-5, with no clear D. Trimming removed 5 bases at V and 7 bases at J, with 17 bases between. Germline V gene data show CDR1 as SGHAT and CDR2 as FQNNGV. This CDR3 contains 14 residues. The CDR3: CASSPPNSPGTQYF. Here the CDR3 DNA reads TGTGCCAGCAGCCCCCCGAACTCCCCAGGGACCCAGTACTTC.

The chain carries TRBV12-5 and TRBJ1-1; 9 bases map to TRBD1. Unmatched junction bases numbered 10, after V lost 2 bases and J lost 6 bases. The CDR3 has 16 amino acids. Germline assignment: CDR1 LGHNT and CDR2 FRNRAP. CDR3 loop: CASGLFYRDRASEAFF. The CDR3 DNA reads TGTGCTAGTGGTTTGTTTTACAGGGACAGGGCATCTGAAGCTTTCTTT.

The gene calls are TRBV14 and TRBJ2-3; D possibly corresponds to TRBD2 (5 bases). Germline CDR1 reads SGHDN; CDR2 reads FVKESK. V dropped 1 base and J dropped 4 bases, with 6 bases sitting between them. This CDR3 has 13 residues. CDR3 DNA sequence: TGTGCCAGCAGCCAAGTGGAGGCAGATACGCAGTATTTT. Its translation is CASSQVEADTQYF.

The J gene is TRBJ2-7, the V gene TRBV2; 7 nucleotides match TRBD2. The CDR3 has 14 residues. With V trimmed by 7 bases and J by 4 bases, 10 bases remained unmatched. The germline V gene encodes CDR1 SNHLY and CDR2 FYNNEI. The CDR3 sequence is CASKEGRETYEQYF. CDR3 nucleotide sequence: TGTGCCAGCAAAGAGGGGCGGGAGACTTACGAGCAGTACTTC.

The chain is built from TRBV9 and TRBJ2-5, with TRBD1 as a possible D gene (7 bases). The CDR3 covers 15 residues. The V end was cut by 3 bases, the J end by 2 bases, with 14 bases between. Germline V gives CDR1 SGDLS, CDR2 YYNGEE. CDR3 nucleotides: TGTGCCAGCAGCGCTGTCCAGGGGGGTCAAGAGACCCAGTACTTC. Encoded protein: CASSAVQGGQETQYF.

Comment on this clone: Being one base from a much bigger clone, this may be a read error. This chain joins TRBV28 and TRBJ1-6, with a possible D match to TRBD1 (6 bases). The germline V gene has CDR1 MDHEN and CDR2 SYDVKM. This CDR3 is 13 amino acids long. CDR3 sequence reads: CASGTLNNSPPHF. DNA for the CDR3: TGTGCCAGCGGGACACTTAATAATTCACCCCCCCACTTT.

Regarding this clone: Compared with germline, one end of the junction differs, possibly owing to a read error. Here the CDR3 reads CASRIGKDNEQYF. The CDR3 DNA is TGTGCCAGTAGGATAGGAAAAGACAACGAGCAGTACTTC. V usage is TRBV19 and J usage is TRBJ2-7; D call uncertain. The CDR3 covers 13 residues. Per the germline V gene, CDR1 is LNHDA and CDR2 is SQIVND (reference sequence).

The gene calls are TRBV27 and TRBJ1-1, with D possibly TRBD1 on 5 matching bases. The CDR3 has 14 amino acids. Germline V gene lookup returns CDR1 MNHEY and CDR2 SMNVEV (reference sequence). Trimming cost V 5 bases and J 4 bases, with 14 bases left between them. The CDR3 here is CASSPREGSTEAFF. In nucleotides, the CDR3 is TGTGCCAGCAGTCCAAGGGAGGGGAGCACTGAAGCTTTCTTT.